This T cell receptor beta chain is from a study of blood T cell repertoires in COVID-19 (TCRdb year 2020). For the study in its entirety: The collaborator samples originated in the United States, Italy and Spain and spanned the acute and convalescent phases of COVID-19. The repertoires were released in a freely available public database intended as a resource for research on the immune response to SARS-CoV-2. Sample metadata almost always included a de-identified subject ID, COVID-19 status, age in years and sex. The dataset comprised deeply sampled blood TCRbeta repertoires from subjects exposed to, actively infected with, or recovered from COVID-19. The samples were drawn from two sources: the first 160 participants of the ongoing ImmuneRACE study, and 1,254 subjects contributed by 6 global collaborators. The material from the prospective study consisted of cDNA or gDNA derived from T cells, B-cell-depleted T cells, or PBMCs. HLA class I and class II types, where available, came from metadata supplied by the sample provider rather than from assay-based typing. Broader findings and caveats from the paper: How much clinical and demographic metadata was included differed by source and by participant, and the metadata was provided uncurated.

TCRbeta CDR3 regions were amplified from genomic DNA by means of the immunoSEQ Assay, a bias-controlled multiplex PCR. The study's own analysis went as follows. Nucleated cell counts per sample were estimated from amplification of reference gene primers within the assay. To quantify the absolute abundance of each unique TCRbeta CDR3 rearrangement, sequence reads were collapsed and filtered. Productive Simpson clonality was computed per sample as the square root of Simpson's diversity index over productive rearrangements. In its TCRdb copy, this immuneACCESS table keeps in-frame sequences only and misses some clones. Where compared with another copy, unresolved V genes explain less than half of these, and the others have no known cause. The DNA gave D and trimming, while V, J and clone size come from that table. This sample holds 150,000 to 200,000 clones; more than 60% were observed only once. The ten largest account for around 2.7% of the sample.

V gives up 4 bases and J gives up 1 base, and the segment between their germline ends measures 10 bases. The CDR3, cysteine through phenylalanine, is 14 amino acids long. Of all the DNA, just the CDR3 is kept, 42 bases in frame from base 1. CDR1 and CDR2 were assigned from the germline V gene as SGHAT and FQNNGV. As concerns this clone: The target of this receptor is not known. No clone much larger than this one lies a single base away; base qualities are absent.

Collaborating institutions collected whole blood in K2EDTA tubes following their own protocols. For TCRbeta analysis, collaborator samples were shipped as frozen whole blood, as isolated PBMCs, or as DNA extracted from either sample type. Sample: peripheral blood. The receptor comes from a man aged 65 to 79 with acute or convalescent COVID-19. This chain is built from TRBV11-2 and TRBJ2-5, with the D gene not confidently named. The bases are TGTGCCAGCAGCTCGAACCACATCCAAGAGACCCAGTACTTC. This is translated as CASSSNHIQETQYF.